These 7 T cell receptor beta chains originate from one sample sequenced in a study of patients and donors after allogeneic stem cell transplantation (TCRdb year 2020). The library was built by means of RT-PCR. Sequencing was carried out with a NextSeq 550. TCRdb trimmed public reads at Q25 via fastp, called clones via MiXCR and kept in-frame beta chains. Each record represents a unique CDR3 protein, reported with the most common genes and DNA among its rows. The sample table holds approximately 140,000 distinct CDR3 sequences, of which about two fifths were seen once. Of the sample, 40% to 55% falls within the top ten clones. The sequenced sample was blood, either unsorted or a sorted T cell fraction (not recorded which). The receptors were gathered from a human donor who was either an allogeneic HSCT recipient or a stem cell or donor lymphocyte infusion donor (not recorded which). It is not recorded whose cells these are; they may come from a transplant donor.

On this clonotype itself: Mismatch with germline at one junction end may stem from a read error. The gene calls are TRBV12-3 or TRBV12-4 and TRBJ1-4; 7 bases are shared with TRBD1. This CDR3 region has 14 residues. The CDR3 here is CASSLTGRGEKLFF. Here the CDR3 DNA reads TGTGCCAGTAGTTTGACAGGGCGGGGTGAAAAACTGTTTTTT.

V usage is TRBV27 and J usage is TRBJ1-6; 7 bases are shared with TRBD1. This CDR3 contains 15 residues. Germline values: CDR1 MNHEY, CDR2 SMNVEV (reference sequence). V was pared by 8 bases and J by 10 bases, with 14 bases of the junction left unmatched. CDR3 sequence: CASSGTAGRGSPLHF. The CDR3 DNA follows: TGTGCCAGCTCCGGGACAGCAGGGAGAGGGTCACCCCTCCACTTT.

J is TRBJ2-3 and V is TRBV7-9; tentatively, D is TRBD1 (6 bases). Germline CDR1 and CDR2: SEHNR and FQNEAQ (reference sequence). Deletions cut 4 bases from V and 2 bases from J, with 22 bases between. The CDR3 runs to 18 residues. CDR3 amino acids: CASSSGTLSLLFTDTQYF. The CDR3, as DNA: TGTGCCAGCAGCTCCGGGACACTATCCCTCTTATTCACAGATACGCAGTATTTT.

This clonotype was seen only a few times. This rearrangement joins TRBV20-1 to TRBJ1-2; unclear D gene. Trimming took 0 bases from V and 3 from J, leaving 8 bases between them. The germline V gene encodes CDR1 DFQATT and CDR2 SNEGSKA (reference sequence). The CDR3 is made up of 13 amino acids. CDR3 residues: CSARDFEYYGYTF. CDR3 nucleotide sequence: TGCAGTGCTAGAGATTTCGAGTACTATGGCTACACCTTC.

CDR3 sequence reads: CATRREGISGNTIYF. The CDR3 nucleotides are TGTGCCACCAGACGGGAGGGAATCTCTGGAAACACCATATATTTT. This rearrangement joins TRBV2 to TRBJ1-3, with no clear D. Germline CDR1 is SNHLY and CDR2 is FYNNEI. V lost 10 bases and J 0 bases, leaving 16 bases between the germline ends. This CDR3 is built from 15 residues.

This clonotype was detected a few times. The chain carries TRBV7-6 and TRBJ2-2; TRBD1 agrees at 7 bases. The CDR3 covers 16 residues. V was clipped by 2 bases and J by 0 bases; unmatched bases: 3. Germline CDR1 and CDR2: SGHVS and FNYEAQ. The CDR3 region is CASSLIGTANTGELFF. CDR3 nucleotide sequence: TGTGCCAGCAGCTTAATAGGGACAGCGAACACCGGGGAGCTGTTTTTT.

The rearrangement uses TRBV12-3 or TRBV12-4 and TRBJ2-4; TRBD1 or TRBD2 may be the D gene (5 bases each). V was trimmed by 5 bases and J by 3 bases, leaving 14 bases between them. The CDR3 spans 15 residues. Written as DNA, the CDR3 is TGTGCCAGCAGTCTTTTGGGGGTGGGCAAAAACATTCAGTACTTC. It codes for CASSLLGVGKNIQYF.